A single TCR beta chain is shown here with its context. Its binding antigen is unknown. No much larger clonotype is one base removed from it; base qualities were not supplied. The trim is 3 bases for V and 7 bases for J, with a gap of 16 bases between the germline ends. CDR1 GTSNPN and CDR2 SVGIG are derived from the germline V gene (reference sequence). Inclusive of the bounding cysteine and phenylalanine, the CDR3 is 14 residues long. Only the CDR3 region is kept as DNA, spanning 42 bases read in frame from base 1. Receptors were amplified or captured by the immunoSEQ multiplex PCR assay. Imported from immuneACCESS, the table was reduced by TCRdb to in-frame sequences with V and J called. These copies leave out some clones; in studies compared against another copy, an unresolved V gene accounts for under half, and the cause of the remainder is not known. The sample table records around 70,000 clones; more than 80% of these occur just once. In total, the top ten clones hold 2% to 2.5% of the sample.

The data stem from a study of T cell changes during pregnancy in multiple sclerosis (dated by TCRdb to the late 2010s). For the wider study: Changes in the T cell repertoire over the course of pregnancy were examined in this study in women with multiple sclerosis.

The rearranged chain carries TRBV30 and TRBJ1-5; possibly the D gene is TRBD1, per 6 matching bases. The receptor comes from a female donor in good health, enrolled as a control in a pregnancy study. The source material was peripheral blood, sampled in the second trimester of pregnancy. At the DNA level, the sequence is TGTGCCTGGAGCACTCCAGGGGTTGGACAGCCCCAGCATTTT. Protein translation: CAWSTPGVGQPQHF.